The 18 T cell receptor beta chains reported below all come from one sample, sequenced in a study of T cells in Graves' hyperthyroidism and ophthalmopathy (dated by TCRdb to the late 2010s). The library was made by multiplex PCR. Sequencing was carried out with an Illumina HiSeq 2000. TCR beta CDR3 regions were amplified from RNA transcripts. The first round of RT-PCR for the TCR CDR3 was performed with the HTBI primer set and the Qiagen OneStep RT-PCR kit. In-frame beta chains were kept once TCRdb had trimmed the public reads at Q25 with fastp and called clones with MiXCR. Records with the same CDR3 protein are collapsed into one entry carrying the most frequent genes and DNA. This sample holds some 800,000 distinct CDR3 sequences; about two fifths were observed only once. The ten largest clonotypes hold 7% to 10% of the sample. Sequenced material: blood. These receptors came from a man between 18 and 29 years old with Graves' hyperthyroidism.

V usage is TRBV10-3 and J usage is TRBJ1-2; 12 nucleotides agree with TRBD1. Per the germline V gene, CDR1 is ENHRY and CDR2 is SYGVKD. The CDR3 extends over 16 amino acids. With 6 bases clipped from V and 3 bases from J, the junction kept 8 bases outside the gene matches. CDR3 nucleotide sequence: TGTGCCATCAGCGCGGGACAGGGGGCGCGTCACTATGGCTACACCTTC. Protein sequence: CAISAGQGARHYGYTF.

This chain connects TRBV25-1 to TRBJ2-5; TRBD2 matches at 12 bases. Germline assignment: CDR1 MGHDK and CDR2 SYGVNS. This CDR3 is built from 14 residues. V was pared by 8 bases and J by 2 bases, with 3 bases of the junction left unmatched. In DNA, the CDR3 is TGTGCCAGCCAAGGACTAGCGGGGCAAGAGACCCAGTACTTC. It translates to CASQGLAGQETQYF. Full variable domain (remainder filled in from reference TRBV25-1 and TRBJ2-5): EADIYQTPRYLVIGTGKKITLECSQTMGHDKMYWYQQDPGMELHLIHYSYGVNSTEKGDLSSESTVSRIRTEHFPLTLESARPSHTSQYLCASQGLAGQETQYFGPGTRLLVL.

This clonotype was seen repeatedly, ten times or more. The V gene is TRBV19, the J gene TRBJ1-2; D is ambiguous. This CDR3 comprises 14 residues. The V end was cut by 6 bases, the J end by 5 bases, with 16 bases between. Germline V gene data show CDR1 as LNHDA and CDR2 as SQIVND (reference sequence). CDR3 sequence: CASSTLGAPYGYTF. CDR3 bases: TGTGCCAGTAGCACCTTGGGAGCACCTTATGGCTACACCTTC.

The CDR3 nucleotides are TGTGCCAGCTCACCCAACCTCCAGGGATCCCAAGAGACCCAGTACTTC. This translates into CASSPNLQGSQETQYF. This chain connects TRBV18 to TRBJ2-5; D is possibly TRBD1 (5 bases). The V and J ends lost 3 bases and 1 base respectively, with 15 bases between them. CDR1 KGHSH and CDR2 LQKENI come from the germline V gene. CDR3 length: 16 amino acids.

This chain links TRBV7-3 with TRBJ2-7; no reliable D call. The last part of the DNA fits TRBJ2-5 better; the J call may be wrong. The CDR3 contains 11 residues. Germline values: CDR1 SGHTA, CDR2 FQGTGA. Written as DNA, the CDR3 is TGTGCCAGCAGCCCTACGAGGACCCAGTACTTC. It yields the protein CASSPTRTQYF.

This clonotype was counted ten times or more. The rearrangement links TRBV10-2 to TRBJ2-7; 8 bases align to TRBD1. CDR1 and CDR2 from the germline V gene are WSHSY and SAAADI. The CDR3 extends over 14 amino acids. V was pared by 6 bases and J by 4 bases, with 8 bases of the junction left unmatched. The CDR3 here is CASRPGTGFYEQYF. CDR3 sequence (DNA): TGCGCCAGCAGGCCCGGGACAGGTTTTTACGAGCAGTACTTC.

The chain employs TRBV2 and TRBJ1-2; the D gene is possibly TRBD1 (6 bases). V shed 4 bases and J shed 3 bases, with 15 bases lying between them. The CDR3 consists of 15 residues. The germline V gene encodes CDR1 SNHLY and CDR2 FYNNEI. CDR3: CASSGIAGGDYGYTF. The CDR3 nucleotides are TGTGCCAGCAGTGGAATAGCGGGGGGCGACTATGGCTACACCTTC.

V usage is TRBV20-1 and J usage is TRBJ1-1, with 9 bases identical to TRBD1. Germline assignment: CDR1 DFQATT and CDR2 SNEGSKA (reference sequence). V gave up 3 bases and J gave up 5 bases; unmatched junction bases: 10. The CDR3 has 15 amino acids. The CDR3: CSARYPGTGQTEAFF. The CDR3 DNA follows: TGCAGTGCTAGGTACCCCGGGACAGGGCAGACTGAAGCTTTCTTT.

This clonotype was detected a few times. The chain has TRBV11-2 and TRBJ1-2; TRBD1 matches 8 bases. Germline trimming cut 6 bases from V and 0 bases from J; bases unmatched to any gene: 9. Germline V gene lookup returns CDR1 SGHAT and CDR2 FQNNGV. The CDR3 is 16 amino acids. CDR3 residues: CASRFTGGRANYGYTF. The DNA of the CDR3 is TGTGCCAGCAGGTTTACAGGGGGACGAGCTAACTATGGCTACACCTTC. The complete variable domain, with remaining parts taken from reference TRBV11-2 and TRBJ1-2, reads EAGVAQSPRYKIIEKRQSVAFWCNPISGHATLYWYQQILGQGPKLLIQFQNNGVVDDSQLPKDRFSAERLKGVDSTLKIQPAKLEDSAVYLCASRFTGGRANYGYTFGSGTRLTVV.

On this clonotype: At one end the junction does not follow the germline gene, possibly because of a read error. The chain links TRBV19 to TRBJ2-6; 8 bases are a match to TRBD2. Germline lookup yields CDR1 LNHDA and CDR2 SQIVND (reference sequence). This CDR3 has 8 amino acids. CDR3 sequence (DNA): TGTGCCAGTTCCGGGACTAGTTTC. It yields the protein CASSGTSF.

The chain employs TRBV12-3 or TRBV12-4 and TRBJ1-5, with D possibly TRBD1 on 5 matching bases. The CDR3 is made up of 17 amino acids. The V gene lost 5 bases and the J gene lost 2 bases, with 19 bases spanning the gap. The CDR3 protein is CASSRQSELVGNQPQHF. Here the CDR3 DNA reads TGTGCCAGCAGTCGACAGTCCGAACTTGTGGGCAATCAGCCCCAGCATTTT.

For this clonotype: The junction does not match germline at one end; this may be a read error. The chain couples TRBV7-9 to TRBJ2-7; TRBD2 aligns across 7 bases. The CDR3 spans 14 residues. CDR1 and CDR2 from the germline V gene are SEHNR and FQNEAQ (reference sequence). This CDR3 is CASSRGSGRYEQYF. The CDR3 nucleotides read TGCGCCAGCAGCCGGGGTAGCGGGCGCTACGAGCAGTACTTC.

V gene TRBV7-8 combines with J gene TRBJ1-5; TRBD1 matches 11 bases. Germline CDR1 is SGHVS and CDR2 is FQNEAQ. V lost 5 bases, J lost 4 bases, and 19 bases stayed unmatched. The CDR3 covers 20 residues. CDR3 residues: CASSAPRGQGESRENQPQHF. CDR3 coding DNA: TGTGCCAGCAGCGCCCCCCGGGGACAGGGGGAGAGCAGGGAGAATCAGCCCCAGCATTTT.

This clonotype was detected a few times. The chain has TRBV15 and TRBJ1-1, with D unresolved. V was shortened by 5 bases and J by 2 bases, with 15 bases between the two germline ends. There are 15 residues in the CDR3. Germline V gene data show CDR1 as LNHNV and CDR2 as YYDKDF (reference sequence). CDR3 in DNA: TGTGCCACCAGCCGGGCCGGGGAGGGAAACACTGAAGCTTTCTTT. Translated: CATSRAGEGNTEAFF.

As for this clonotype: A much larger clonotype is one base distant, so this may be a read error. The rearrangement uses TRBV10-3 and TRBJ2-5, with a tentative D call TRBD2 (5 bases). V dropped 3 bases and J dropped 4 bases, with 12 bases sitting between them. The germline CDR1 and CDR2 sequences are ENHRY and SYGVKD. The CDR3 sequence is 14 residues long. Written as DNA, the CDR3 is TGTGCCATCAGTGAACGGGTAGAGGGAGAGACCCAGTACTTC. Translation gives CAISERVEGETQYF.

The J gene is TRBJ2-5, the V gene TRBV6-6, with a tentative D call TRBD1 (6 bases). The CDR3 totals 13 residues. V was shortened by 6 bases and J by 4 bases, with 12 bases between the two germline ends. CDR1 and CDR2 from the germline V gene are MNHNY and SVGAGI (reference sequence). The chain's CDR3 is CASSRQEAETQYF. The CDR3 region has the DNA TGTGCCAGCAGCCGACAGGAGGCAGAGACCCAGTACTTC.

Details on this clonotype: A much larger clone sits a single nucleotide away, making a read error possible. V and J are TRBV7-9 and TRBJ1-2; D gene ambiguous. This CDR3 is 14 amino acids long. CDR1 SEHNR and CDR2 FQNEAQ come from the germline V gene (reference sequence). This CDR3 is CASSPGRPNHGYTF. The CDR3 region has the DNA TGTGCCAGCAGCCCCGGACGGCCTAACCATGGCTACACCTTC.

This clonotype was seen a single time. The rearrangement joins TRBV5-4 to TRBJ1-1; D uncertain. The CDR3 has 14 amino acids. Trimming removed 1 base from V and 1 base from J, with 8 bases in between. CDR1 SGHNT and CDR2 YYREEE come from the germline V gene (reference sequence). CDR3 sequence (DNA): TGTGCCAGCAGCTTGCCCCAAAGGAACACTGAAGCTTTCTTT. Translation: CASSLPQRNTEAFF.